This TCR beta chain was identified in a study of Ad26.COV2.S vaccination and SARS-CoV-2 variants. This CDR3 is built from 14 residues. Looked up from germline, CDR1 is MDHEN and CDR2 is SYDVKM. Deletions cut 5 bases from V and 3 bases from J, with 11 bases between. Treatment noted: approximately 18 received Ad26.COV2.S at low or high dose, single or two shots; 5 received placebo; per-sample allocation not given. The investigators took samples on day 63 after the first vaccine or placebo injection. TCRdb's copy holds only in-frame clones and misses some; the assay was immunoSEQ multiplex PCR. Seen here are about 350,000 clones, 86% observed once, and the top ten hold around a tenth.

The rearrangement uses TRBV28 and TRBJ2-1; D uncertain. The source of this sequence is a person between 18 and 65 years old who received the Ad26.COV2.S COVID-19 vaccine or a placebo. The sequences come from peripheral blood, collected in a trial of Ad26.COV2.S vaccine versus placebo. This chain's CDR3 is CASSGAGFYNEQFF. CDR3 coding DNA: TGTGCCAGCAGTGGTGCAGGATTCTACAATGAGCAGTTCTTC.